This TCR beta chain was obtained from a study of blood T cell repertoires in COVID-19. Clones were sequenced by immunoSEQ multiplex PCR, and TCRdb holds only the in-frame ones, with some missing. Here the sample spans about 340,000 clones, under 95% being singletons. The CDR3 is 14 residues long. Per germline, CDR1 KGHSH and CDR2 LQKENI. V lost 6 bases to trimming and J lost 3 bases, with 11 bases between them. The sequence derives from a woman under 30 who had recovered from COVID-19. The chain uses TRBV18 and TRBJ1-4; no clear D. Sample: peripheral blood. The CDR3 sequence: CASSQVAANEKLFF. The CDR3 region has the DNA TGTGCCAGCTCTCAAGTAGCAGCTAATGAAAAACTGTTTTTT.